These T cell receptor beta chains were read from a single sample in a study of beta chain features in type 1 diabetes. The protocol was immunoSEQ multiplex PCR, while the TCRdb copy is restricted to in-frame clones and leaves out a portion. The table shows over 200,000 clones, with under 13% occurring only once. Specimen: naive CD4+ T cells from blood. The receptors come from a man in his thirties or forties with type 1 diabetes. The CDR3 runs from the conserved cysteine through the conserved F or W. The D gene is left open where the match is weak. The listing skips clone size in some rows; elsewhere it reads once, few, many or a size class.

size	V	J	D	DNA	CDR3
-	TRBV10-3	TRBJ1-5	TRBD1	TGTGCCATCAGTTCCGGGACAGGGGGTCAGCCCCAGCATTTT	CAISSGTGGQPQHF
few	TRBV7-9	TRBJ2-7	TRBD1	TGTGCCAGCAGCTATAAGAGGCCGGGACAGGGGCCGATCTACGAGCAGTACTTC	CASSYKRPGQGPIYEQYF
-	TRBV5-1	TRBJ2-3	TRBD1	TGCGCCAGCAGCGTCGGACAGGGTGCAGATACGCAGTATTTT	CASSVGQGADTQYF
few	TRBV19	TRBJ2-5	TRBD1	TGTGCCAGCACAGGGGGAGAGACCCAGTACTTC	CASTGGETQYF
few	TRBV2	TRBJ1-1	-	TGTGCCAGCACACGACCCCCGAGGGGGACTGAAGCTTTCTTT	CASTRPPRGTEAFF
few	TRBV2	TRBJ2-7	TRBD2	TGTGCCAGCAGTGAAGCAAGCGGGGCGGACTACGAGCAGTACTTC	CASSEASGADYEQYF
-	TRBV18	TRBJ2-7	TRBD2	TGTGCCAGCTCACCCACTAGCGTTACCTACGAGCAGTACTTC	CASSPTSVTYEQYF
few	TRBV20-1	TRBJ2-1	TRBD1	TGCAGTGCTCTTGACAGGGGGCGTGAGTTCTTC	CSALDRGREFF
-	TRBV15	TRBJ2-6	-	TGTGCCACCAGCAGCCAACGGAGCTCTGGGGCCAACGTCCTGACTTTC	CATSSQRSSGANVLTF
-	TRBV18	TRBJ1-1	-	TGTGCCAGCTCACCGAATCCAGGGGAAACTGAAGCTTTCTTT	CASSPNPGETEAFF
-	TRBV19	TRBJ2-1	TRBD2	TGTGCCAGTAGTATTTGGCGGGGGGGCTTAGGTGAGCAGTTCTTC	CASSIWRGGLGEQFF
-	TRBV5-1	TRBJ2-7	-	TGCGCCAGCAGGGAGATGGAAAGAGACGAGCAGTACTTC	CASREMERDEQYF
few	TRBV7-2	TRBJ1-5	-	TGTGCCAGCAGCTTCGGGCAGGGTAGGGGCAATCAGCCCCAGCATTTT	CASSFGQGRGNQPQHF
-	TRBV6-5	TRBJ1-1	-	TGTGCCAGCAGCTATAGGGGGAACACTGAAGCTTTCTTT	CASSYRGNTEAFF
few	TRBV28	TRBJ1-6	TRBD1	TGTGCCAGCACGGCAGGGGGTTATAATTCACCCCTCCACTTT	CASTAGGYNSPLHF
few	TRBV30	TRBJ1-5	TRBD1	TGTGCCTGGAGTGTACCCGGGACAGGAAGTCAGCCCCAGCATTTT	CAWSVPGTGSQPQHF
few	TRBV20-1	TRBJ1-2	-	TGCAGTGCCCTGGACAGCGGCTACACCTTC	CSALDSGYTF
once	TRBV5-1	TRBJ2-1	-	TGCGCCAGCAGCCCTTGGGGCACCGTGGGGTACAATGAGCAGTTCTTC	CASSPWGTVGYNEQFF
few	TRBV6-5	TRBJ1-2	-	TGTGCCAGCAGTTATGACAGGATCTATGGCTACACCTTC	CASSYDRIYGYTF
-	TRBV30	TRBJ2-5	TRBD2	TGTGCCTGGAGCTCCGGGACTAGCGGGGGGGCGGGTGAGACCCAGTACTTC	CAWSSGTSGGAGETQYF